Detailed here is one T cell receptor beta chain. Its antigen is as yet unknown. Primers: 60 Vbeta forward and 13 Jbeta reverse. Sequencing used immunoSEQ multiplex PCR; TCRdb keeps in-frame clones, though not all of them. This sample has more than 150,000 clones, with approximately 80% found just once. This sample was taken from a study of cytomegalovirus exposure and HLA in healthy donors. Study in general: Prior work identified some 120 million unique TCR beta sequences in about 179 million T cells.

Study-wide results and caveats: Immune exposure information comprised only CMV serostatus.

In germline, CDR1 is SGHVS, CDR2 FNYEAQ. This CDR3 comprises 14 residues. With 1 base removed from V and 7 bases from J, the gap between germline ends came to 8 bases. The sequence came from a young woman in good health and CMV-seropositive. Specimen: PBMCs. The rearrangement uses TRBV7-6 and TRBJ1-6; D not certain. The CDR3 sequence: CASSLVHLNSPLHF. The CDR3 nucleotides read TGTGCCAGCAGCTTAGTCCACCTAAATTCACCCCTCCACTTT.